Listed here are 6 T cell receptor beta chains from one sample, sequenced in a study of T-cell reconstitution after alpha-beta-depleted transplantation in children. Preparation of the TCRbeta library was carried out with unique molecular identifiers. TCRdb processed the PCR reads anew with MiXCR; each CDR3 protein has one entry. The sample includes 200,000 to 300,000 distinct CDR3 sequences, around 12% of them seen just once. The sample in question was PBMCs from the stem cell graft donor, obtained from the stem cell graft. These receptor sequences come from a human donor who donated a stem cell graft to a child with acute lymphoblastic leukemia.

This clonotype has ten or more counts. DNA for the CDR3: TGCGCCAGCAGCTCCCGACAGAATGGCTACGAGCAGTACTTC. As protein: CASSSRQNGYEQYF. The chain combines TRBV4-3 with TRBJ2-7; possible D gene TRBD1, 5 bases. This CDR3 is built from 14 residues. Germline-derived CDR1 and CDR2 are LGHNA and YSLEER. V was cut by 5 bases and J by 3 bases, with 14 bases left in between.

The table lists this clonotype with many counts. Here the CDR3 reads CASSVNTQGRRTDTQYF. The CDR3 nucleotides are TGTGCCAGCAGCGTCAACACCCAGGGACGGCGCACAGATACGCAGTATTTT. This chain joins TRBV9 and TRBJ2-3; D may match TRBD1 or TRBD2 (5 bases each). Germline assignment: CDR1 SGDLS and CDR2 YYNGEE. CDR3 length equals 17 residues. V was trimmed by 2 bases and J by 1 base, leaving 17 bases between them.

This clonotype was seen at least ten times. This sequence joins TRBV5-1 and TRBJ2-1; TRBD2 agrees at 8 bases. Losses at the gene ends were 4 bases for V and 2 bases for J; bases not matched to a gene: 11. Germline-derived CDR1 and CDR2 are SGHRS and YFSETQ. The CDR3 length is 17 residues. The CDR3 region has the DNA TGCGCCAGCAGCACCCGGGTTCAAGCGGGAGCCTACAATGAGCAGTTCTTC. Translation gives CASSTRVQAGAYNEQFF.

This clonotype was recorded many times. The rearrangement joins TRBV7-2 to TRBJ2-2; possibly TRBD1 or TRBD2 for D (5 bases each). CDR1 and CDR2 from the germline V gene are SGHTA and FQGNSA. Trimming took off 5 bases at V and 7 bases at J, with 14 bases between the two ends. This CDR3 has 14 residues. The CDR3 nucleotides are TGTGCCAGCAGCCAGGGAGCACTCGGCGGGGAGCTGTTTTTT. Its translation: CASSQGALGGELFF.

Here the CDR3 DNA reads TGTGCCATCAGTGCTACTGTACTGGGGAGGACAGGGGATAACTTCTATGGCTACACCTTC. Encoded protein: CAISATVLGRTGDNFYGYTF. The chain couples TRBV10-3 to TRBJ1-2, with 9 bases matching TRBD1. The V and J ends lost 4 bases and 4 bases, in that order; junction bases with no gene match: 22. The CDR3 is 20 residues long. CDR1 is ENHRY and CDR2 is SYGVKD in the germline V gene.

This clonotype has only one observation. This CDR3 reads CASSMNRDSTYEQYF. DNA for the CDR3: TGTGCCAGCAGCATGAACCGGGACAGTACCTACGAGCAGTACTTC. This chain links TRBV7-8 with TRBJ2-7; 7 bases map to TRBD1. V lost 5 bases, J lost 2 bases, and 9 bases stayed unmatched. The CDR3 loop spans 15 amino acids. CDR1 and CDR2 (germline): SGHVS, FQNEAQ.